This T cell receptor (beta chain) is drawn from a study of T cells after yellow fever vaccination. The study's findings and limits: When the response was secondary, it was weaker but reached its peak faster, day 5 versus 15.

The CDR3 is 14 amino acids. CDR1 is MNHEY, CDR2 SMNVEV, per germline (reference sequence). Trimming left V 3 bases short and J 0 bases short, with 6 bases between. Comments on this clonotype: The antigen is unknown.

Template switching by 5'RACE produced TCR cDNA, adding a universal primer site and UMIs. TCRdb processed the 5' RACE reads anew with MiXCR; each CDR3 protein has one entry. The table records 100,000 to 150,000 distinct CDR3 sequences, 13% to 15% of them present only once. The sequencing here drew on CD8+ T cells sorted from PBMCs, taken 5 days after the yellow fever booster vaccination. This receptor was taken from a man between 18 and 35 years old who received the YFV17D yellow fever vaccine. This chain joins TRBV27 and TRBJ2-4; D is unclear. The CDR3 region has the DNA TGTGCCAGCAGTTTTTTCCAAGCCAAAAACATTCAGTACTTC. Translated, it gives CASSFFQAKNIQYF.